These 13 T cell receptor beta chains share one sample of origin, sequenced in a study of blood T cell repertoires in COVID-19. Profiled with immunoSEQ multiplex PCR; TCRdb holds only in-frame clones, not every one. Of about 250,000 clones in the sample, about 88% were seen once. Sequenced material: PBMCs or T cells enriched from blood (not recorded which). All receptors come from a woman between 50 and 59 years old who had recovered from COVID-19.

V gene TRBV25-1 combines with J gene TRBJ1-1, with 12 bases matching TRBD1. CDR3 length: 15 amino acids. Germline V gives CDR1 MGHDK, CDR2 SYGVNS. J gave up 3 bases and V 3 bases, and 2 bases lay outside the gene matches. The CDR3 coding sequence is TGTGCCAGCAGTGAGGGACAGGGGGCTTACACTGAAGCTTTCTTT. It codes for CASSEGQGAYTEAFF.

J is TRBJ2-3 and V is TRBV9; no reliable D call. CDR1 is SGDLS and CDR2 is YYNGEE in the germline V gene. This CDR3 spans 14 amino acids. V lost 4 bases to trimming and J lost 4 bases, with 13 bases between them. The CDR3 DNA is TGTGCCAGCAGCATATCAGGATTCGCAGATACGCAGTATTTT. Translating it yields CASSISGFADTQYF.

The chain has TRBV5-5 and TRBJ1-4, with a tentative D call TRBD1 (5 bases). The CDR3 runs to 12 residues. Germline V gene sequence: CDR1 SGHKS, CDR2 YYEKEE (reference sequence). V was trimmed by 1 base and J by 13 bases, leaving 11 bases between them. The CDR3 protein is CASSLRGLPLFF. CDR3 coding DNA: TGTGCCAGCAGCTTGAGGGGACTACCACTGTTTTTT.

The genes are TRBV5-1 and TRBJ2-2; D is possibly TRBD1 (5 bases). The CDR3 is made up of 13 amino acids. Trimming removed 0 bases at V and 6 bases at J, with 6 bases between. Germline V gene lookup returns CDR1 SGHRS and CDR2 YFSETQ. The CDR3 region is CASSLGQPGELFF. The CDR3 nucleotides read TGCGCCAGCAGCTTGGGACAGCCCGGGGAGCTGTTTTTT. Looking up the rest from reference TRBV5-1 and TRBJ2-2 gives the full variable domain: KAGVTQTPRYLIKTRGQQVTLSCSPISGHRSVSWYQQTPGQGLQFLFEYFSETQRNKGNFPGRFSGRQFSNSRSEMNVSTLELGDSALYLCASSLGQPGELFFGEGSRLTVL.

On this clone: Other DNA sequences in this sample translate to the same CDR3. V usage is TRBV14 and J usage is TRBJ2-1; 9 nucleotides line up with TRBD2. CDR3 length: 16 amino acids. Losses at the gene ends were 1 base for V and 4 bases for J; bases not matched to a gene: 5. Germline values: CDR1 SGHDN, CDR2 FVKESK. In DNA, the CDR3 is TGTGCCAGCAGCCAAGGAAGCGGGAGGCTATACAATGAGCAGTTCTTC. Residues: CASSQGSGRLYNEQFF.

The gene calls are TRBV4-1 and TRBJ2-6; possibly TRBD1 for D (6 bases). The CDR3 sequence is 18 residues long. Germline-derived CDR1 and CDR2 are MGHRA and YSYEKL. Trimming cost V 0 bases and J 1 base, with 13 bases left between them. The CDR3, as DNA: TGCGCCAGCAGCCAAGATCAGGGGCTTACTTCTGGGGCCAACGTCCTGACTTTC. It translates to CASSQDQGLTSGANVLTF.

The chain is built from TRBV4-1 and TRBJ1-5; the match to TRBD1 covers 9 bases. Germline V gene sequence: CDR1 MGHRA, CDR2 YSYEKL. The CDR3 is 16 residues long. The V segment lost 3 bases and the J segment 3 bases; nucleotides outside the gene matches: 6. The chain's CDR3 is CASSHRQGGNNQPQHF. CDR3 nucleotides: TGCGCCAGCAGCCATAGACAGGGGGGGAACAATCAGCCCCAGCATTTT.

The rearrangement uses TRBV30 and TRBJ1-1; the D is unclear. CDR1 is GTSNPN, CDR2 SVGIG, per germline (reference sequence). The CDR3 sequence is 12 residues long. Trimming pared 0 bases from V and 2 bases from J, leaving 4 bases between. This CDR3 is CAWSVINTEAFF. The CDR3 nucleotides are TGTGCCTGGAGTGTAATAAACACTGAAGCTTTCTTT.

This chain connects TRBV5-1 to TRBJ2-2, with 8 positions matching TRBD1. Germline V gene sequence: CDR1 SGHRS, CDR2 YFSETQ. CDR3 length: 15 residues. Trimming cost V 5 bases and J 5 bases; bases outside gene matches: 8. Here the CDR3 reads CASRPGQGETGELFF. The DNA for the CDR3 is TGCGCCAGCAGACCAGGACAGGGCGAGACCGGGGAGCTGTTTTTT. The full variable domain, in which reference TRBV5-1 and TRBJ2-2 provide the parts outside the CDR3, is KAGVTQTPRYLIKTRGQQVTLSCSPISGHRSVSWYQQTPGQGLQFLFEYFSETQRNKGNFPGRFSGRQFSNSRSEMNVSTLELGDSALYLCASRPGQGETGELFFGEGSRLTVL.

The rearrangement links TRBV19 to TRBJ2-3; the match to TRBD2 covers 12 bases. The CDR3 has 17 amino acids. J was trimmed by 5 bases and V by 5 bases; bases with no gene match: 11. CDR1 and CDR2 (germline): LNHDA, SQIVND (reference sequence). The CDR3 nucleotides read TGTGCCAGTAGTGTACAGGGGACTAGCGGGTGGAAAGATACGCAGTATTTT. It encodes CASSVQGTSGWKDTQYF.

The V gene is TRBV12-3 or TRBV12-4, the J gene TRBJ2-5; no firm D call. This CDR3 has 12 amino acids. The ends were cut back, 3 bases at V and 4 bases at J, with 6 bases in the middle. CDR3 coding DNA: TGTGCCAGCAGTTTGAGTCGAGAGACCCAGTACTTC. Amino acids: CASSLSRETQYF.

This clone showed up just a few times. This rearrangement joins TRBV6-6 to TRBJ1-5, with D tentatively TRBD1 (5 bases). CDR3 size: 15 residues. V was trimmed by 3 bases and J by 4 bases, leaving 13 bases between them. Germline V gene data show CDR1 as MNHNY and CDR2 as SVGAGI (reference sequence). The CDR3 loop reads CASSYLSGGNQPQHF. The CDR3, as DNA: TGTGCCAGCAGTTATCTTTCGGGGGGTAATCAGCCCCAGCATTTT.

The gene calls are TRBV7-8 and TRBJ2-7, with 7 bases that match TRBD1. This CDR3 is 15 amino acids long. Trimming removed 1 base from V and 2 bases from J; junction bases left unmatched: 5. The V gene's germline CDR1 is SGHVS and CDR2 FQNEAQ. The CDR3 sequence is CASSLVSTGAYEQYF. In DNA, the CDR3 is TGTGCCAGCAGCTTAGTCTCAACAGGGGCCTACGAGCAGTACTTC. Full variable domain (remainder filled in from reference TRBV7-8 and TRBJ2-7): GAGVSQSPRYKVAKRGQDVALRCDPISGHVSLFWYQQALGQGPEFLTYFQNEAQLDKSGLPSDRFFAERPEGSVSTLKIQRTQQEDSAVYLCASSLVSTGAYEQYFGPGTRLTVT.